This T cell receptor beta chain appears in the sequencing data of a study of early T cells in non-severe SARS-CoV-2 infection. Germline V gene lookup returns CDR1 SGHVS and CDR2 FQNEAQ. This CDR3 comprises 15 residues. The V and J ends lost 0 bases and 3 bases respectively, with 12 bases between them. TCRdb analysed the 5' RACE reads with MiXCR anew, one entry per CDR3 protein. Among under 70,000 distinct CDR3 sequences listed, roughly 13% were seen once. The material was whole blood, obtained at baseline. This clonotype originated in an adult who was a healthcare worker with PCR-confirmed SARS-CoV-2 infection or an uninfected control (not recorded which). The chain uses TRBV7-8 and TRBJ2-7; no reliable D call. CDR3: CASSLARRLDYEQYF. CDR3 DNA sequence: TGTGCCAGCAGCTTAGCGCGACGTCTGGACTACGAGCAGTACTTC.